This entry features one TCR beta chain sequence. Germline trimming cut 7 bases from V and 2 bases from J; bases unmatched to any gene: 8. Per germline, CDR1 SNHLY and CDR2 FYNNEI. There are 15 residues in the CDR3. Original methodology: Researchers report that nucleated cell counts were estimated from reference gene primer amplification. Generated by immunoSEQ multiplex PCR, the TCRdb table keeps only in-frame clones and is missing some. V, J and clone size are taken as reported in that table, and D and trimming were inferred from the DNA itself. The data contain around 270,000 clones, 80% to 90% of them singletons. These data come from a study of blood T cell repertoires in COVID-19. Study-level background: COVID-19 samples collected from the United States, Italy and Spain covered acute and convalescent phases.

The chain has TRBV2 and TRBJ1-5; 7 nucleotides agree with TRBD1. This TCR was recovered from a man aged 30 to 39 with active or convalescent COVID-19. The specimen was peripheral blood. The CDR3 bases are TGTGCCAGCACACAGGGGTTTGGGCGCAATCAGCCCCAGCATTTT. Translation gives CASTQGFGRNQPQHF.